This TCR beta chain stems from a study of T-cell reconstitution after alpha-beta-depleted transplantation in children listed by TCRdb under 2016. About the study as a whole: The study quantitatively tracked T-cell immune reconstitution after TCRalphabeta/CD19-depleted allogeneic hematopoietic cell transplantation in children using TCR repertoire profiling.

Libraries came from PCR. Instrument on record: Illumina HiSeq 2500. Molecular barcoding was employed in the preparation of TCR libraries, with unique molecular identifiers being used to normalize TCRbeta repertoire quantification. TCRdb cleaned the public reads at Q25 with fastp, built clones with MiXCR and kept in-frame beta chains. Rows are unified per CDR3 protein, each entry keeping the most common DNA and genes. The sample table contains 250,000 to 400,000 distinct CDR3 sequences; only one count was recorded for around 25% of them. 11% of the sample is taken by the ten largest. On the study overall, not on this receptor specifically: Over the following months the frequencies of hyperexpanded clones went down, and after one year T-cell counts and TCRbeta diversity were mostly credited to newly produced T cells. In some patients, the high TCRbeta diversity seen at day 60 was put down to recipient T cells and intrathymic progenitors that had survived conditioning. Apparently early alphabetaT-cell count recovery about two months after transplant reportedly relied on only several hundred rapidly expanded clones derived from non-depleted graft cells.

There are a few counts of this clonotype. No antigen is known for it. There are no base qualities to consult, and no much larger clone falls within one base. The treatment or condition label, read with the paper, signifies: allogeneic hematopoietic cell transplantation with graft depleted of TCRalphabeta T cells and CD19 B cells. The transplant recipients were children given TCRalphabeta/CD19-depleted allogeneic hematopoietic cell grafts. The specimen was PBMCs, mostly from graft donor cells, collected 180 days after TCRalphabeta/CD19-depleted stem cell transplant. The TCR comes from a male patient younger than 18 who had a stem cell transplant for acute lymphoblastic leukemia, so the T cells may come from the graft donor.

The DNA sequence reads TGCGCCAGCACCTTCAGACAGGGAGGCACAGATACGCAGTATTTT. It codes for CASTFRQGGTDTQYF. The sequence links TRBV4-1 to TRBJ2-3; 7 nucleotides in the junction match TRBD1. Taken from cysteine to phenylalanine, the CDR3 has 15 residues. Just the 45-base CDR3 DNA is kept, in frame starting at base 1. CDR1 MGHRA and CDR2 YSYEKL were looked up in the germline V gene. Here V drops 7 bases and J drops 1 base, and the junction holds 8 bases not matched to any gene.